This passage covers 19 T cell receptor beta chains from one sample sequenced in a study of CD8+ T cells in alopecia areata. Reverse transcribed after extraction, RNA yielded cDNA as the sequencing template. Here immunoSEQ multiplex PCR was the method, and the copy in TCRdb shows in-frame clones only, minus some. This table has 90,000 to 100,000 clones, about 40% appearing once. Sequencing was performed on CD4+ T cells sorted from blood. These receptors were collected from a human donor with alopecia areata.

Here the CDR3 reads CASSEGLVQETQYF. DNA for the CDR3: TGTGCCAGCAGTGAAGGGCTAGTCCAAGAGACCCAGTACTTC. V is TRBV2 and J is TRBJ2-5; no clear D. The CDR3 is made up of 14 amino acids. The germline V and J ends were trimmed by 1 base and 1 base, with 7 bases remaining between them. Germline CDR1 is SNHLY and CDR2 is FYNNEI. The complete variable domain, with remaining parts taken from reference TRBV2 and TRBJ2-5, reads EPEVTQTPSHQVTQMGQEVILRCVPISNHLYFYWYRQILGQKVEFLVSFYNNEISEKSEIFDDQFSVERPDGSNFTLKIRSTKLEDSAMYFCASSEGLVQETQYFGPGTRLLVL.

This clone appeared a few times. This chain joins TRBV29-1 and TRBJ2-7; weak D call: TRBD1 (6 bases). CDR1 is SQVTM and CDR2 is ANQGSEA in the germline V gene. V dropped 5 bases and J dropped 5 bases, with 16 bases sitting between them. CDR3 length: 13 amino acids. The CDR3: CSVRDIPSDEQYF. The CDR3 DNA reads as TGCAGCGTTCGGGACATTCCTTCCGACGAGCAGTACTTC.

V and J are TRBV5-6 and TRBJ2-1, with TRBD1 identical over 8 bases. CDR3 length: 15 residues. The germline V gene has CDR1 SGHDT and CDR2 YYEEEE. The V gene end was trimmed by 2 bases and the J gene end by 5 bases; junction bases not matched to a gene: 6. The CDR3 loop reads CASSFLGQVNNEQFF. CDR3 nucleotide sequence: TGTGCCAGCAGCTTTTTGGGACAGGTAAACAATGAGCAGTTCTTC. The full variable domain, completed using reference TRBV5-6 and TRBJ2-1, is DAGVTQSPTHLIKTRGQQVTLRCSPKSGHDTVSWYQQALGQGPQFIFQYYEEEERQRGNFPDRFSGHQFPNYSSELNVNALLLGDSALYLCASSFLGQVNNEQFFGPGTRLTVL.

The chain carries TRBV9 and TRBJ2-5; D perhaps matches TRBD1 (5 bases). Between the trimmed V and J ends, which lost 4 bases and 0 bases, there was a span of 10 bases. The CDR3 loop spans 14 amino acids. CDR1 and CDR2 from the germline V gene are SGDLS and YYNGEE. In DNA, the CDR3 is TGTGCCAGCAGCCTAACAGGAAACCAAGAGACCCAGTACTTC. Translating it yields CASSLTGNQETQYF.

The chain links TRBV7-6 to TRBJ1-3, with D perhaps matching TRBD1 (6 bases). Per germline, CDR1 SGHVS and CDR2 FNYEAQ. V lost 4 bases, J lost 3 bases, and 16 bases lay in between. The CDR3 contains 16 residues. CDR3 bases: TGTGCCAGCAGCTCAGGCGTTACAGGGCTTGGAAACACCATATATTTT. Its protein product is CASSSGVTGLGNTIYF.

The chain combines TRBV2 with TRBJ2-1; tentative D call: TRBD1 (5 bases). The CDR3 runs 13 residues. Germline V gene sequence: CDR1 SNHLY, CDR2 FYNNEI. V was cut by 6 bases and J by 5 bases, with 11 bases left in between. CDR3 sequence reads: CASRGDRHNEQFF. The DNA of the CDR3 is TGTGCCAGCAGGGGCGACAGACACAATGAGCAGTTCTTC.

The chain uses TRBV11-2 and TRBJ1-5, with unresolved D. The V end lost 0 bases, the J end lost 3 bases, and 6 bases lay between the germline ends. Germline V gives CDR1 SGHAT, CDR2 FQNNGV. There are 14 residues in the CDR3. For the CDR3, the DNA is TGTGCCAGCAGCTTAGACAGAACCAATCAGCCCCAGCATTTT. Residues: CASSLDRTNQPQHF.

A few counts support this clone. The chain uses TRBV4-2 and TRBJ1-4; the D is unclear. V was pared by 0 bases and J by 10 bases, with 12 bases between. The germline V gene has CDR1 LGHNA and CDR2 YNFKEQ. The CDR3 totals 14 residues. CDR3 in DNA: TGTGCCAGCAGCCAAGATCTCAGAGATGGAAAACTGTTTTTT. It translates to CASSQDLRDGKLFF.

V usage is TRBV11-2 and J usage is TRBJ2-6; a possible D gene is TRBD2 (6 bases). There are 18 residues in the CDR3. V lost 6 bases and J lost 0, with 18 bases in between. The germline CDR1 and CDR2 sequences are SGHAT and FQNNGV. CDR3 in amino acids: CASRQDKWGDSGANVLTF. In DNA, the CDR3 is TGTGCCAGCAGACAAGATAAGTGGGGGGACTCTGGGGCCAACGTCCTGACTTTC.

This clone has only a few counts. The chain recombines TRBV4-3 with TRBJ2-1, with D uncertain. V lost 4 bases to trimming and J lost 0 bases, with 10 bases between them. The germline V gene encodes CDR1 LGHNA and CDR2 YSLEER. This CDR3 is built from 15 residues. The CDR3 DNA reads TGCGCCAGCAGCCCGAGAGGTTCCTCCTACAATGAGCAGTTCTTC. It specifies CASSPRGSSYNEQFF.

The chain uses TRBV28 and TRBJ2-7, with 10 bases lining up with TRBD1. This CDR3 region has 15 residues. V lost 7 bases to trimming and J lost 0 bases; unmatched junction nucleotides: 6. Germline CDR1 and CDR2: MDHEN and SYDVKM. The CDR3 region has the DNA TGTGCCAGCACTCGGACAGGGGGAGGCTCCTACGAGCAGTACTTC. Translating it yields CASTRTGGGSYEQYF.

The chain has TRBV29-1 and TRBJ1-1; TRBD1 matches 7 bases. CDR1 SQVTM and CDR2 ANQGSEA come from the germline V gene. The CDR3 is 13 residues long. With V trimmed by 4 bases and J by 1 base, 3 bases remained unmatched. In DNA form, the CDR3 reads TGCAGCGTTGCTAGGACAGGGAACACTGAAGCTTTCTTT. Its translation is CSVARTGNTEAFF.

The gene calls are TRBV2 and TRBJ2-7, with D perhaps matching TRBD1 or TRBD2 (5 bases each). Germline V gene lookup returns CDR1 SNHLY and CDR2 FYNNEI. The CDR3 is made up of 13 amino acids. V was cut by 7 bases and J by 9 bases, with 19 bases left in between. The CDR3 is CASISRDLKGQYF. The CDR3 nucleotides are TGTGCCAGCATTTCCCGGGACCTTAAGGGGCAGTACTTC.

The chain uses TRBV30 and TRBJ1-2; D is uncertain. This CDR3 region has 12 residues. The germline V gene has CDR1 GTSNPN and CDR2 SVGIG (reference sequence). With 8 bases removed from V and 2 bases from J, the gap between germline ends came to 12 bases. CDR3 sequence: CATSRLNYGYTF. CDR3 coding DNA: TGTGCCACCAGTCGACTGAACTATGGCTACACCTTC.

The sample holds a few counts of this clone. The rearrangement joins TRBV2 to TRBJ2-3, with 7 positions matching TRBD1. The CDR3 length is 16 residues. CDR1 SNHLY and CDR2 FYNNEI come from the germline V gene. Trimming cost V 6 bases and J 2 bases; bases outside gene matches: 11. In DNA, the CDR3 is TGTGCCAGCAGGGAACATCCCGGGACAGCCACAGATACGCAGTATTTT. Its translation is CASREHPGTATDTQYF.

The chain uses TRBV30 and TRBJ2-7; D possibly uses TRBD1 or TRBD2 (5 bases each). CDR3 length: 12 amino acids. Trimming cost V 2 bases and J 3 bases, with 8 bases left between them. Germline-derived CDR1 and CDR2 are GTSNPN and SVGIG (reference sequence). The CDR3 here is CAWSRDLYEQYF. For the CDR3, the DNA is TGTGCCTGGAGTCGGGACCTCTACGAGCAGTACTTC.

The V gene is TRBV30, the J gene TRBJ2-7; D not resolved. Deletions cut 0 bases from V and 3 bases from J, with 6 bases between. This CDR3 comprises 12 residues. Germline-derived CDR1 and CDR2 are GTSNPN and SVGIG (reference sequence). The CDR3 reads CAWSVPGYEQYF. The CDR3, as DNA: TGTGCCTGGAGTGTACCCGGCTACGAGCAGTACTTC. The full variable domain, its missing parts supplied by reference TRBV30 and TRBJ2-7, is SQTIHQWPATLVQPVGSPLSLECTVEGTSNPNLYWYRQAAGRGLQLLFYSVGIGQISSEVPQNLSASRPQDRQFILSSKKLLLSDSGFYLCAWSVPGYEQYFGPGTRLTVT.

The chain employs TRBV7-2 and TRBJ2-7, with TRBD1 as a possible D gene (7 bases). The V gene's germline CDR1 is SGHTA and CDR2 FQGNSA. V gave up 4 bases and J gave up 1 base, with 11 bases separating them. The CDR3 covers 14 residues. CDR3 sequence (DNA): TGTGCCAGCAGCTCCCAGGGGGGATCCTACGAGCAGTACTTC. Protein: CASSSQGGSYEQYF.

The chain joins TRBV30 to TRBJ2-7; no definite D call. The V gene's germline CDR1 is GTSNPN and CDR2 SVGIG (reference sequence). The CDR3 sequence is 12 residues long. The V end lost 0 bases, the J end lost 3 bases, and 6 bases lay between the germline ends. Here the CDR3 reads CAWSVSSYEQYF. The CDR3 DNA reads as TGTGCCTGGAGTGTATCCAGCTACGAGCAGTACTTC.